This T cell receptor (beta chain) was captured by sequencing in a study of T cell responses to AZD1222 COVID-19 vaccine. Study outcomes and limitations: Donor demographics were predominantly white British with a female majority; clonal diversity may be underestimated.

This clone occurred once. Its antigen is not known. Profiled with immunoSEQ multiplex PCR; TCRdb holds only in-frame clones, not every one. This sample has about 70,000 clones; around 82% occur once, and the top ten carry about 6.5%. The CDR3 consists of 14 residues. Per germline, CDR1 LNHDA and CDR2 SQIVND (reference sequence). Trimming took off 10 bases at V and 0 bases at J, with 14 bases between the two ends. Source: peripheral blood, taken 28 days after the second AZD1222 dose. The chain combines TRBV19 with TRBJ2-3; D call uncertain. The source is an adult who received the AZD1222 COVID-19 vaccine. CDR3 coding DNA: TGTGCCACCATTTCGCGATCTAGCACAGATACGCAGTATTTT. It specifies CATISRSSTDTQYF.